The clone carrying this T cell receptor (beta chain) was observed a handful of times. Produced via immunoSEQ multiplex PCR; TCRdb's table is partial and in-frame only. The top ten clones hold 17% of a sample with over 8,500 clones, over 60% of them seen once. Dosing: nivolumab 3 mg/kg IV, weeks 1, 4, 7, 10, then every two weeks to week 26. This specimen comes from a study of ipilimumab plus nivolumab after autologous stem cell transplantation. Study-wide background: A median of about eight nivolumab and 5 ipilimumab doses were given.

Sample: PBMCs, taken in a trial of ipilimumab plus nivolumab as post-transplant consolidation. The TCR was taken from a female donor with multiple myeloma.

CDR3: CASSPRTRYSTDTQYF. The CDR3 bases are TGTGCCAGCAGCCCGCGGACGAGATATAGCACAGATACGCAGTATTTT. The chain employs TRBV7-9 and TRBJ2-3; D unclear. The CDR3 is 16 amino acids. The V end was cut by 5 bases, the J end by 0 bases, with 15 bases between. Per germline, CDR1 SEHNR and CDR2 FQNEAQ (reference sequence).